A selection of T cell receptor beta chains follows, all from one sample in a study of cytomegalovirus exposure and HLA in healthy donors. Libraries were prepared by immunoSEQ multiplex PCR; TCRdb keeps only in-frame clonotypes and omits some of them. The table records around 200,000 clones, 60% to 85% of them present only once. The sample was PBMCs. Receptors originate from a male donor in good health and CMV-seronegative. CDR3s include the opening cysteine and the closing phenylalanine or tryptophan. A D gene is named only where the DNA matches it firmly. A clone size is listed for some rows: how often the clone was seen (once, few, many), or a class if it is expanded.

CASSQTGGTDTQYF,TGTGCCAGCAGCCAGACAGGGGGAACAGATACGCAGTATTTT,TRBV4-2,.,TRBJ2-3,TRBD1
CASNRDRGEAFF,TGTGCCAGCAACCGGGACAGGGGTGAAGCTTTCTTT,TRBV7-9,few,TRBJ1-1,TRBD1
CASRLDRGDNEQFF,TGTGCCAGCAGGCTCGACAGGGGGGACAATGAGCAGTTCTTC,TRBV2,.,TRBJ2-1,TRBD1
CASSWGTGGNTEAFF,TGTGCCAGCAGTTGGGGGACAGGGGGAAACACTGAAGCTTTCTTT,TRBV6-1,.,TRBJ1-1,TRBD1
CASSLVGQRNQPQHF,TGTGCCAGCAGCTTAGTGGGGCAAAGGAATCAGCCCCAGCATTTT,TRBV7-9,.,TRBJ1-5,.
CARFASSGREGPSTDTQYF,TGTGCCAGGTTTGCTTCTAGCGGGAGGGAGGGCCCGAGCACAGATACGCAGTATTTT,TRBV6-8,.,TRBJ2-3,TRBD2
CASSALGGYRSNQPQHF,TGTGCCAGCAGTGCTTTGGGAGGGTACAGGAGCAATCAGCCCCAGCATTTT,TRBV6-1,.,TRBJ1-5,.
CASTPRLGGEQFF,TGTGCCAGCACTCCTAGGTTGGGAGGTGAGCAGTTCTTC,TRBV9,few,TRBJ2-1,.
CASSVRSGELFF,TGTGCCAGCAGTGTCCGTTCCGGGGAGCTGTTTTTT,TRBV2,.,TRBJ2-2,.
CASSYGGLNQPQHF,TGTGCCAGCAGTTACGGCGGGCTTAATCAGCCCCAGCATTTT,TRBV6-6,.,TRBJ1-5,.
CASSRTGNAGELFF,TGCGCCAGCAGCCGGACAGGGAACGCCGGGGAGCTGTTTTTT,TRBV4-3,.,TRBJ2-2,TRBD1
CASSHQMIPGQPQHF,TGTGCCAGCAGTCACCAAATGATCCCAGGACAGCCCCAGCATTTT,TRBV28,.,TRBJ1-5,.
CASSETGGYYNEQFF,TGTGCCAGCAGTGAGACAGGGGGCTACTACAATGAGCAGTTCTTC,TRBV25-1,.,TRBJ2-1,TRBD1
CAIRDGLSPYNSPLHF,TGTGCCATCAGGGACGGACTCTCACCCTATAATTCCCCCCTCCACTTT,TRBV10-3,.,TRBJ1-6,.